These 21 T cell receptor beta chains were sequenced from one sample in a study of T cells after yellow fever vaccination. TCRdb re-called the 5' RACE reads with MiXCR, one entry per CDR3 protein. The sample yields a few hundred thousand distinct CDR3 sequences, 3.6% seen once. Here the sequenced sample was PBMCs, taken on the day of the yellow fever booster vaccination. The receptors come from a man younger than 30 who received the YFV17D yellow fever vaccine.

This clonotype was counted at least ten times. CDR3: CASSLVQDQETQYF. CDR3 sequence (DNA): TGCGCCAGCAGCTTGGTCCAGGACCAAGAGACCCAGTACTTC. The chain is built from TRBV5-1 and TRBJ2-5; D unclear. Germline V lookup: CDR1 SGHRS, CDR2 YFSETQ. The CDR3 is 14 amino acids. Trimming stripped 0 bases from V and 0 bases from J, with 6 bases between.

This clonotype turned up a few times. The rearrangement uses TRBV4-2 and TRBJ2-1, with D uncertain. Germline loops: CDR1 LGHNA, CDR2 YNFKEQ. V was trimmed by 3 bases and J by 6 bases, leaving 15 bases between them. The CDR3 has 15 amino acids. The CDR3 protein is CASSHRTPAFNEQFF. As DNA, the CDR3 is TGTGCCAGCAGCCACCGGACGCCAGCGTTCAATGAGCAGTTCTTC.

The rearrangement joins TRBV7-6 to TRBJ2-6; 9 positions match TRBD1. The CDR3 extends over 16 amino acids. Germline-derived CDR1 and CDR2 are SGHVS and FNYEAQ. V dropped 6 bases and J dropped 2; count of bases not matched to a gene: 5. The CDR3 DNA reads TGTGCCAGCAGTAATACAGGGGGCGCTGGGGCCAACGTCCTGACTTTC. Protein sequence: CASSNTGGAGANVLTF.

This clonotype was recorded at least ten times. This sequence joins TRBV20-1 and TRBJ2-7, with 10 bases fitting TRBD2. CDR3 length equals 14 residues. Germline CDR1 is DFQATT and CDR2 is SNEGSKA (reference sequence). The ends lost 3 bases at V and 5 bases at J; junction bases unmatched: 7. The CDR3 loop is CSARFSGGVNEQYF. CDR3 DNA sequence: TGCAGTGCTAGGTTCAGCGGGGGGGTCAACGAGCAGTACTTC.

There are many counts of this clonotype. The chain uses TRBV20-1 and TRBJ2-6, with D unresolved. The germline gives CDR1 DFQATT, CDR2 SNEGSKA (reference sequence). V was trimmed by 1 base and J by 0 bases, leaving 4 bases between them. The CDR3 contains 14 residues. The CDR3 nucleotides are TGCAGTGCTAGAGTCGACTCTGGGGCCAACGTCCTGACTTTC. The encoded protein is CSARVDSGANVLTF.

This clonotype came up many times. This chain links TRBV27 with TRBJ2-7, with TRBD2 matching over 9 bases. V lost 5 bases to trimming and J lost 2 bases; unmatched junction nucleotides: 7. The germline V gene encodes CDR1 MNHEY and CDR2 SMNVEV (reference sequence). This CDR3 is 15 amino acids long. CDR3 loop: CASSPAGGAPYEQYF. CDR3 nucleotides: TGTGCCAGCAGTCCCGCGGGGGGGGCTCCCTACGAGCAGTACTTC.

This clonotype was recorded many times. The chain employs TRBV7-9 and TRBJ1-2; weak D call: TRBD1 (5 bases). Between the trimmed V and J ends, which lost 5 bases and 7 bases, there was a span of 11 bases. CDR3 length: 12 residues. The germline CDR1 and CDR2 sequences are SEHNR and FQNEAQ (reference sequence). CDR3 DNA sequence: TGTGCCAGCAGCCTAGGGGCCAGTGGCTACACCTTC. It is translated as CASSLGASGYTF.

This clonotype has ten or more counts. The V gene is TRBV12-3 or TRBV12-4, the J gene TRBJ2-7, with D unclear. CDR3 length: 15 amino acids. V lost 3 bases and J 5 bases, leaving 17 bases between the germline ends. The CDR3 reads CASSFGPLFGHEQYF. In DNA form, the CDR3 reads TGTGCCAGCAGTTTTGGGCCCCTTTTTGGGCACGAGCAGTACTTC.

The table lists this clonotype with many counts. The chain carries TRBV29-1 and TRBJ2-2; 9 bases match TRBD2. CDR1 is SQVTM, CDR2 ANQGSEA, per germline. V lost 7 bases, J lost 6 bases, and 3 bases stayed unmatched. The CDR3 extends over 12 amino acids. As DNA, the CDR3 is TGCAGCGCATCTAGCGGGGCCGGGGAGCTGTTTTTT. The encoded protein is CSASSGAGELFF.

This clonotype occurred a few times. The V call is TRBV20-1, the J call TRBJ2-2; TRBD1 might be the D (5 bases). With 6 bases removed from V and 3 bases from J, the gap between germline ends came to 14 bases. The CDR3 loop spans 14 amino acids. Germline CDR1 and CDR2: DFQATT and SNEGSKA (reference sequence). The CDR3 DNA reads as TGCAGTGCAAGGGCAGGGTTACACACCGGGGAGCTGTTTTTT. Amino acids: CSARAGLHTGELFF.

V gene TRBV4-1 combines with J gene TRBJ2-1; D possibly matches TRBD1 or TRBD2 (5 bases each). CDR3 length: 17 residues. Trimming removed 4 bases from V and 6 bases from J, with 22 bases in between. The V gene's germline CDR1 is MGHRA and CDR2 YSYEKL. CDR3 residues: CASSRIPGGPRGNEQFF. The CDR3 DNA is TGCGCCAGCAGCCGCATACCCGGAGGTCCAAGGGGCAATGAGCAGTTCTTC.

This clonotype has just a few counts. V usage is TRBV18 and J usage is TRBJ1-5; no clear D. V lost 4 bases, J lost 2 bases, and 15 bases lay in between. Germline loops: CDR1 KGHSH, CDR2 LQKENI. The CDR3 sequence is 16 residues long. CDR3 nucleotide sequence: TGTGCCAGCTCACTACTTGAGCGTCCAGGCAATCAGCCCCAGCATTTT. It yields the protein CASSLLERPGNQPQHF.

This clonotype has just a few counts. The genes are TRBV7-2 and TRBJ2-3, with TRBD2 matching 12 bases. Per germline, CDR1 SGHTA and CDR2 FQGNSA. The J segment lost 7 bases and the V segment lost 5 bases, leaving 7 bases of the junction unmatched. The CDR3 covers 15 residues. Written as DNA, the CDR3 is TGTGCCAGCAGCCCCCCGGGACTAGCGGGTAATACGCAGTATTTT. Residues: CASSPPGLAGNTQYF.

The chain uses TRBV11-2 and TRBJ1-3, with 7 bases that match TRBD1. The CDR3 is made up of 15 amino acids. Germline V gene lookup returns CDR1 SGHAT and CDR2 FQNNGV. Trimming removed 5 bases from V and 8 bases from J; junction bases left unmatched: 12. The CDR3 DNA reads TGTGCCAGCAGCCCCCGACAGGGTATTCCTTACACCATATATTTT. This encodes CASSPRQGIPYTIYF.

This clonotype was counted ten times or more. The V and J genes are TRBV7-6 and TRBJ1-2; D is unclear. Per the germline V gene, CDR1 is SGHVS and CDR2 is FNYEAQ. The V and J ends lost 2 bases and 3 bases respectively, with 19 bases between them. There are 17 residues in the CDR3. The chain's CDR3 is CASSLSLRRGTDYGYTF. CDR3 nucleotides: TGTGCCAGCAGCTTAAGCCTCAGGAGAGGAACTGACTATGGCTACACCTTC.

This clonotype appeared many times. This chain joins TRBV5-1 and TRBJ1-1; 7 bases map to TRBD1. Losses at the gene ends were 4 bases for V and 4 bases for J; bases not matched to a gene: 4. This CDR3 region has 13 residues. Germline CDR1 is SGHRS and CDR2 is YFSETQ. This CDR3 is CASSPEGATEAFF. CDR3 bases: TGCGCCAGCAGCCCGGAGGGGGCCACTGAAGCTTTCTTT.

The chain has TRBV19 and TRBJ2-1, with 11 bases that match TRBD1. The germline V gene encodes CDR1 LNHDA and CDR2 SQIVND (reference sequence). The CDR3 has 14 amino acids. V was clipped by 10 bases and J by 9 bases; unmatched bases: 11. The CDR3 DNA is TGTGCCACTAGCGGGACAGGGGGAAGGATTGAGCAGTTCTTC. Its protein is CATSGTGGRIEQFF.

This clonotype appeared many times. The rearrangement links TRBV5-1 to TRBJ2-5; 13 nucleotides agree with TRBD2. The V gene end was trimmed by 1 base and the J gene end by 5 bases; junction bases not matched to a gene: 5. This CDR3 contains 16 residues. Germline-derived CDR1 and CDR2 are SGHRS and YFSETQ. CDR3 coding DNA: TGCGCCAGCAGCTTGCTACTAGCGGGGGGGCCGGAGACCCAGTACTTC. This codes for CASSLLLAGGPETQYF. The variable domain in full, with the rest retrieved from reference TRBV5-1 and TRBJ2-5, is KAGVTQTPRYLIKTRGQQVTLSCSPISGHRSVSWYQQTPGQGLQFLFEYFSETQRNKGNFPGRFSGRQFSNSRSEMNVSTLELGDSALYLCASSLLLAGGPETQYFGPGTRLLVL.

This clonotype was detected ten times or more. The chain couples TRBV5-1 to TRBJ2-3; 10 nucleotides match TRBD1. The germline gives CDR1 SGHRS, CDR2 YFSETQ. The CDR3 is 17 amino acids. V trimming: 5 bases; J trimming: 2 bases; junction bases outside the gene matches: 11. The CDR3: CASSTYGTGVPTDTQYF. CDR3 nucleotides: TGCGCCAGCAGTACCTATGGGACAGGGGTTCCCACAGATACGCAGTATTTT.

This clonotype was found many times. The chain links TRBV10-3 to TRBJ1-1; D gene ambiguous. Trimming shortened V by 8 bases and J by 1 base, and 8 bases separated the two germline ends. The CDR3 contains 12 residues. Germline V gives CDR1 ENHRY, CDR2 SYGVKD. CDR3 region: CAIGTSNTEAFF. DNA for the CDR3: TGTGCCATCGGAACTTCGAACACTGAAGCTTTCTTT.

This clonotype has at least ten counts. The V call is TRBV4-1, the J call TRBJ2-7, with 11 nucleotides matching TRBD1. Germline V lookup: CDR1 MGHRA, CDR2 YSYEKL. With V trimmed by 2 bases and J by 6 bases, 6 bases remained unmatched. The CDR3 is 15 amino acids. The CDR3 is CASSQPGTGGREQYF. For the CDR3, the DNA is TGCGCCAGCAGCCAACCGGGGACAGGGGGACGCGAGCAGTACTTC.